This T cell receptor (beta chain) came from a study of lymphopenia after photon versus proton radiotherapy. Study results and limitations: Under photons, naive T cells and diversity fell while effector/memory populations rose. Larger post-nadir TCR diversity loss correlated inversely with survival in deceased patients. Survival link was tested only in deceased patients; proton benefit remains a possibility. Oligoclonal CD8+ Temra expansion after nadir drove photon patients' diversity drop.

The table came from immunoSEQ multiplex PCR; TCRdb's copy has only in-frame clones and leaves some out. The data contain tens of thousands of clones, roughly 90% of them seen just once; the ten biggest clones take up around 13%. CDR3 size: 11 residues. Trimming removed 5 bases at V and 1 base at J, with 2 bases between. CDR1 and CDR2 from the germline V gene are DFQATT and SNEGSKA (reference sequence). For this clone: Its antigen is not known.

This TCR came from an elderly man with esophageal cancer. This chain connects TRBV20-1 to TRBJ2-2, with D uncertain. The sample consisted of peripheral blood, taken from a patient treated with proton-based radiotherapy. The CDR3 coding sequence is TGCAGTGCTCGGAACACCGGGGAGCTGTTTTTT. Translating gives CSARNTGELFF.